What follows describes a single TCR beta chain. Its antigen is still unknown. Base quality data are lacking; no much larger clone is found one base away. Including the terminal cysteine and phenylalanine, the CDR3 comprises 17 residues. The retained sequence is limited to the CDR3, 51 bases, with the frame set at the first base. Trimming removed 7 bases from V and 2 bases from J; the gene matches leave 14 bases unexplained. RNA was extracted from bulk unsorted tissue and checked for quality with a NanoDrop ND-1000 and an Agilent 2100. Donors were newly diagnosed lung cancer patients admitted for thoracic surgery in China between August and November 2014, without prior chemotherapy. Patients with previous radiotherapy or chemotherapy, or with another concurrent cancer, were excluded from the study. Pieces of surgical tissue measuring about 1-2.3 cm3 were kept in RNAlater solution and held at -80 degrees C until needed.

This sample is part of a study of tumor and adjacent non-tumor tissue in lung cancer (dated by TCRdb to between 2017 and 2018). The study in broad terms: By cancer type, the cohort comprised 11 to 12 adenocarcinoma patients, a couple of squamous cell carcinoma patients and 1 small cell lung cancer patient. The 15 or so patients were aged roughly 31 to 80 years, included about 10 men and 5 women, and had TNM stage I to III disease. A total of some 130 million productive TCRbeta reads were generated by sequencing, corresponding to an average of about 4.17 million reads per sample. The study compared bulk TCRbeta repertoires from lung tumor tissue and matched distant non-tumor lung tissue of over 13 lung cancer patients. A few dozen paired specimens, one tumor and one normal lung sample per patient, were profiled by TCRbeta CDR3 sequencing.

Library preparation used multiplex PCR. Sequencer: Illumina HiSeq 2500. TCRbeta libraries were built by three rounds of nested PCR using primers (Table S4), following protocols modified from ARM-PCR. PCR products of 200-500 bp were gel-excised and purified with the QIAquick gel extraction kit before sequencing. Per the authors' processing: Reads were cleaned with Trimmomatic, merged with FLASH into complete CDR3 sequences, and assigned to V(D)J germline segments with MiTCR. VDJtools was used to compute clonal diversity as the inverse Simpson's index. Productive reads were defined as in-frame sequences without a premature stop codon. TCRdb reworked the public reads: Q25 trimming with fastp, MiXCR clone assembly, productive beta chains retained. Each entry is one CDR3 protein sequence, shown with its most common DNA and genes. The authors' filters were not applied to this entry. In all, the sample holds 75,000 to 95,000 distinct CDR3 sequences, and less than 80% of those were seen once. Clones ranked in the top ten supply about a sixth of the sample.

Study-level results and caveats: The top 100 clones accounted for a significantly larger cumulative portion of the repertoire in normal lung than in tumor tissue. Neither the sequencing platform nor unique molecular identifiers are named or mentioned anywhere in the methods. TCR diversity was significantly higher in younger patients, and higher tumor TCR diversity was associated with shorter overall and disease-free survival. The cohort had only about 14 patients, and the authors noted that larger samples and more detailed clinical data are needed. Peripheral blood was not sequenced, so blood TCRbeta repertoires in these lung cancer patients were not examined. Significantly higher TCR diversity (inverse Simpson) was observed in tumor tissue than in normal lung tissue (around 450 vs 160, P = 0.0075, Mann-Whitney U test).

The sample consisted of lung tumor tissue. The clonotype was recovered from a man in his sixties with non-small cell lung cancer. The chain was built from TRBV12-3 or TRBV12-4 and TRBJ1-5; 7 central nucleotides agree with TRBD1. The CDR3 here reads CASNSPRGTVGNQPQHF. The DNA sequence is TGTGCCAGCAATTCCCCCCGCGGGACAGTGGGCAATCAGCCCCAGCATTTT.